The entry below describes one TCR beta chain. Its specificity is unknown. The study sampled nominally healthy donors, though unrecorded immune exposures were likely. The CDR3 runs 16 residues. With 3 bases removed from V and 8 bases from J, the gap between germline ends came to 19 bases. CDR1 WSHSY and CDR2 SAAADI come from the germline V gene. The sample originates from a study of cytomegalovirus exposure and HLA in healthy donors. Whole-study results and caveats: A missense variant in DCLRE1C was later tied to TCR beta V- and J-gene trimming.

The PCR contained 60 Vbeta and 13 Jbeta primers. Clones were read by immunoSEQ multiplex PCR, and TCRdb kept only the in-frame ones, dropping some. The sample contains 120,000 to 150,000 clones, around 85% of which appear only once. This sequence was found in a young woman in good health and CMV-seronegative. The chain carries TRBV10-2 and TRBJ1-4, with a tentative D call TRBD1 (5 bases). The sample was PBMCs. The chain's CDR3 is CASSDSRGGLREKLFF. Written as DNA, the CDR3 is TGCGCCAGCAGTGATTCACGGGGGGGGTTGAGGGAAAAACTGTTTTTT.